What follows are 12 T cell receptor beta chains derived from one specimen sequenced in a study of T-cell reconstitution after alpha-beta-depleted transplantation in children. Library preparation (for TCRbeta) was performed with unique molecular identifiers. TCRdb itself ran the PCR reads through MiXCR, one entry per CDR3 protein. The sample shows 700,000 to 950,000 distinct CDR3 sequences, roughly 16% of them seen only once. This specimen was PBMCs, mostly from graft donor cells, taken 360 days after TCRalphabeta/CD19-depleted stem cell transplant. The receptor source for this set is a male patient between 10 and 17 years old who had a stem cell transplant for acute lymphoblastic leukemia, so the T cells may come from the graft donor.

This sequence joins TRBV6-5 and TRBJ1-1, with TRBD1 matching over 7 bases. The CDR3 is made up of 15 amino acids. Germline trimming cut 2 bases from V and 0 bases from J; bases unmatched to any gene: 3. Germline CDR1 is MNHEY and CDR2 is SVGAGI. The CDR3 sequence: CASSYPGQLNTEAFF. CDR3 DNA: TGTGCCAGCAGTTACCCGGGACAGCTGAACACTGAAGCTTTCTTT.

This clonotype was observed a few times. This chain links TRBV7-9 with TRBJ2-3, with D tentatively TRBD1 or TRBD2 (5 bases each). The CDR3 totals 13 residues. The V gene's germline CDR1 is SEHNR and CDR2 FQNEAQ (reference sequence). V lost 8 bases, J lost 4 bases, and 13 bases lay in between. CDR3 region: CASFVGGSDTQYF. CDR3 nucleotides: TGTGCCAGCTTCGTTGGGGGTTCAGATACGCAGTATTTT.

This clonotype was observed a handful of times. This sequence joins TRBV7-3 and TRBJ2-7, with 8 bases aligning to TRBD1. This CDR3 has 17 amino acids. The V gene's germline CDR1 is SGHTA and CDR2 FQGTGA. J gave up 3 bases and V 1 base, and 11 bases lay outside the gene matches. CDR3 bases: TGTGCCAGCAGCTTAAGGGGGACAGGCCTCCGAAACTACGAGCAGTACTTC. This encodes CASSLRGTGLRNYEQYF.

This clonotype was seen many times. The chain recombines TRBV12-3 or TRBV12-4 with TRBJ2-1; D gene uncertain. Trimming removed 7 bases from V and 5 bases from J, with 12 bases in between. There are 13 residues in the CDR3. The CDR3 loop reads CASKAGENNEQFF. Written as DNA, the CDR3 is TGTGCCAGCAAGGCTGGAGAAAACAATGAGCAGTTCTTC.

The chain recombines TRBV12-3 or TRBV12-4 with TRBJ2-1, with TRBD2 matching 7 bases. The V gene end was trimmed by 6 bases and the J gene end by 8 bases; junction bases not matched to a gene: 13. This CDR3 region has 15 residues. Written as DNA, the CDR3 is TGTGCCAGCAGACCCCCTCGCGGGAGCCATTATGAGCAGTTCTTC. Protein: CASRPPRGSHYEQFF.

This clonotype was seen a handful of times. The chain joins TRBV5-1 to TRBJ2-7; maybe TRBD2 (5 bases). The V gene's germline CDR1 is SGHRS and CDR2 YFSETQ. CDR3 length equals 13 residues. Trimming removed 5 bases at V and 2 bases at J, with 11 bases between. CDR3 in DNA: TGCGCCAGCAGGGCTAGCTTAGCCTACGAGCAGTACTTC. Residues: CASRASLAYEQYF.

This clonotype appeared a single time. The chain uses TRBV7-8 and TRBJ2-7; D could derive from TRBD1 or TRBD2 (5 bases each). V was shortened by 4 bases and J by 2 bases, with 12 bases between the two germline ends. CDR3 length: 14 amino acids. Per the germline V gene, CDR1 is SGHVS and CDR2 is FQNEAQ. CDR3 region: CASSYGTDAYEQYF. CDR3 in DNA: TGTGCCAGCAGCTACGGGACGGATGCCTACGAGCAGTACTTC.

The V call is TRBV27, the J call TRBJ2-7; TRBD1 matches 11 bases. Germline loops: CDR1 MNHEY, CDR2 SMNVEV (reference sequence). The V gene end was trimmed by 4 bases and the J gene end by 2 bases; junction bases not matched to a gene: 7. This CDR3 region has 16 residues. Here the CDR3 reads CASSSPDRGQAYEQYF. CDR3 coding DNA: TGTGCCAGCAGTTCCCCGGACAGGGGGCAGGCCTACGAGCAGTACTTC.

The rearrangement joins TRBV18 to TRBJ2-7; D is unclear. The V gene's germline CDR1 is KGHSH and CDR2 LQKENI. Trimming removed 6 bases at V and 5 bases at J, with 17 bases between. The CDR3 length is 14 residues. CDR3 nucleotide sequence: TGTGCCAGCTCGCAGATTATCCCAGGAGACGAGCAGTACTTC. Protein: CASSQIIPGDEQYF.

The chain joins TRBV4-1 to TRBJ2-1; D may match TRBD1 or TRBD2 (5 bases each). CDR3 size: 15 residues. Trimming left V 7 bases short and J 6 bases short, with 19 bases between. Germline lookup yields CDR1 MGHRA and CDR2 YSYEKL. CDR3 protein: CASTRPGTGFNEQFF. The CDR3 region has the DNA TGCGCCAGCACCCGTCCCGGGACCGGATTCAATGAGCAGTTCTTC.

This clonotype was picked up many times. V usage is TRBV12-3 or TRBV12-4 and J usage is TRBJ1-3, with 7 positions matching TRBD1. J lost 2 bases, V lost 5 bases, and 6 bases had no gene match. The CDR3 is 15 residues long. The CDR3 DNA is TGTGCCAGCAGTCCACCCGGGACAGCTGGAAACACCATATATTTT. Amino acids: CASSPPGTAGNTIYF.

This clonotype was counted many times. The CDR3 coding sequence is TGCAGCGTTGAAGATCGACAGGGGCCCGCAGATACGCAGTATTTT. It encodes CSVEDRQGPADTQYF. This chain connects TRBV29-1 to TRBJ2-3; 8 bases fit TRBD1. The CDR3 runs 15 residues. Trimming cost V 0 bases and J 4 bases; bases outside gene matches: 6. Germline CDR1 SQVTM, CDR2 ANQGSEA.